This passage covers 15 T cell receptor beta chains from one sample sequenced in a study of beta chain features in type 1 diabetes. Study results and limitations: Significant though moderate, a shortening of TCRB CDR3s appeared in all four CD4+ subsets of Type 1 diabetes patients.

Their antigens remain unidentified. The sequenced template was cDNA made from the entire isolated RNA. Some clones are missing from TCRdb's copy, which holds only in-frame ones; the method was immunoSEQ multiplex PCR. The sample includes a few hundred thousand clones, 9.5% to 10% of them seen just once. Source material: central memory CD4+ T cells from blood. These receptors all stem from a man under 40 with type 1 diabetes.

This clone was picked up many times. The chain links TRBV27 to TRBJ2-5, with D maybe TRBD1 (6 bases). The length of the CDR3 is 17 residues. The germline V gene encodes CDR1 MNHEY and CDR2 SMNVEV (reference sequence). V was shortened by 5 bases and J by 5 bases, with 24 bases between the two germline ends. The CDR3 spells CASSLASDSWDGETQYF. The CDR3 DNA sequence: TGTGCCAGCAGTCTGGCTTCGGACAGCTGGGACGGGGAGACCCAGTACTTC.

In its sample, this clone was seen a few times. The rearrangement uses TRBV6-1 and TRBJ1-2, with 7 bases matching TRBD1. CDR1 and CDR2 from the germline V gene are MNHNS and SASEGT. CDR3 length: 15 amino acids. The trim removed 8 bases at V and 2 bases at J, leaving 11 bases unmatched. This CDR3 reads CASADSGTVNYGYTF. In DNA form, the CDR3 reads TGTGCCAGCGCGGACTCCGGGACAGTGAACTATGGCTACACCTTC.

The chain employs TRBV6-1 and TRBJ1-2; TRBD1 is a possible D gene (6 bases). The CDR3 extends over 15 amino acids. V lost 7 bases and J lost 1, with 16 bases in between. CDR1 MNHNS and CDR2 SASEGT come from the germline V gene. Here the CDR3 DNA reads TGTGCCAGCACAGGGGACCGTGCTTTTAACTATGGCTACACCTTC. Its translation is CASTGDRAFNYGYTF.

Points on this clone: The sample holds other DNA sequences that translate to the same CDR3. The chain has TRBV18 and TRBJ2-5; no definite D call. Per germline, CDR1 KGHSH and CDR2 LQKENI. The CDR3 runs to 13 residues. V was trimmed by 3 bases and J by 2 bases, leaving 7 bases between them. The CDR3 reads CASSPDIQETQYF. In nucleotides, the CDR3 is TGTGCCAGCTCACCTGATATTCAAGAGACCCAGTACTTC.

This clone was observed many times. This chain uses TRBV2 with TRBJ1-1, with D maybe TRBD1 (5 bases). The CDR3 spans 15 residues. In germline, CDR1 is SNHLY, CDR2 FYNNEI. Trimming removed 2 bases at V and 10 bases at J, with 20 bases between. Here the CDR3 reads CASSERGDVVRGAFF. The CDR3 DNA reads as TGTGCCAGCAGTGAACGGGGGGACGTCGTCCGAGGAGCTTTCTTT.

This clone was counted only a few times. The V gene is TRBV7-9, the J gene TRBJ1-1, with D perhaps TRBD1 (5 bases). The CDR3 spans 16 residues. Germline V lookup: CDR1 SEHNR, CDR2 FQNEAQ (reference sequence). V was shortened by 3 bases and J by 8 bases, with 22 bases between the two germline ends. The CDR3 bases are TGTGCCAGCAGCTTCAACCCCTCGCGGGGGAAAGAGGAAGCTTTCTTT. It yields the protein CASSFNPSRGKEEAFF.

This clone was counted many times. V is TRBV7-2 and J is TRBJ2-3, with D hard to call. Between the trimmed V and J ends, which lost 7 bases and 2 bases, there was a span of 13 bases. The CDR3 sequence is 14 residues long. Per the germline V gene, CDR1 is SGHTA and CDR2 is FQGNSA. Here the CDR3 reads CASTPGFNTDTQYF. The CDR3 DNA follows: TGTGCCAGCACCCCTGGCTTTAACACAGATACGCAGTATTTT.

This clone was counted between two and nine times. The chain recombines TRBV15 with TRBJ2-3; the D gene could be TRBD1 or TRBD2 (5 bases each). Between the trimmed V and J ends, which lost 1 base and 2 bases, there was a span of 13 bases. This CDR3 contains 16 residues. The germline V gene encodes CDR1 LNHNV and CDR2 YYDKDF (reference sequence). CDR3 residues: CATSRGADMFTDTQYF. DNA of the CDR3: TGTGCCACCAGCAGAGGAGCGGACATGTTCACAGATACGCAGTATTTT.

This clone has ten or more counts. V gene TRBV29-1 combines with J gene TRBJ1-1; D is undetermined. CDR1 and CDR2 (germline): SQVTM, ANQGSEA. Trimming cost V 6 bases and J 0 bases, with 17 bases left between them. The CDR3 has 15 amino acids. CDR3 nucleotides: TGCAGCGTGGCGGCCGGGTGGGGAATGAACACTGAAGCTTTCTTT. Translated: CSVAAGWGMNTEAFF.

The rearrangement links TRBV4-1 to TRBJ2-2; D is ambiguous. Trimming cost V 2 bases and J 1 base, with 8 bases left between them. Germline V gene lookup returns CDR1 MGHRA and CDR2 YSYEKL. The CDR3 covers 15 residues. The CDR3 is CASSQPTMNTGELFF. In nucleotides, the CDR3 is TGCGCCAGCAGCCAACCTACCATGAACACCGGGGAGCTGTTTTTT.

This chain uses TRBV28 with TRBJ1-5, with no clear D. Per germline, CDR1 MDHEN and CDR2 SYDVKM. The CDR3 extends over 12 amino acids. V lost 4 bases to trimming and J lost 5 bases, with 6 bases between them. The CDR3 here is CASSSLDQPQHF. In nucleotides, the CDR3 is TGTGCCAGCAGTTCCTTAGATCAGCCCCAGCATTTT.

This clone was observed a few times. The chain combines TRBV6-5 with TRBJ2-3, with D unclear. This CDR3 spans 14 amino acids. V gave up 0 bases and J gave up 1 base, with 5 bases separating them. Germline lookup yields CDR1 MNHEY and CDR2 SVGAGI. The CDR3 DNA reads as TGTGCCAGCAGTTACTCTGTGGGCACAGATACGCAGTATTTT. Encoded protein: CASSYSVGTDTQYF.

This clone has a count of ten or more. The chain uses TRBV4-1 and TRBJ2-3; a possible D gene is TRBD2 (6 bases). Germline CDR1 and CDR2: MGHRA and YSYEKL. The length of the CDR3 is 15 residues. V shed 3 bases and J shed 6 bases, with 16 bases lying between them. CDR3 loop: CASSHTGTPADTQYF. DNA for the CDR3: TGCGCCAGCAGCCACACCGGGACTCCGGCGGATACGCAGTATTTT.

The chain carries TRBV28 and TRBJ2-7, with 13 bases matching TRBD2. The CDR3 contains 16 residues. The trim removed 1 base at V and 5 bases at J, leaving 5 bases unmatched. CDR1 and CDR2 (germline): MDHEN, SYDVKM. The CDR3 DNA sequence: TGTGCCAGCAGTTTATCCGGGACTAGCGGGAACAACGAGCAGTACTTC. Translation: CASSLSGTSGNNEQYF.

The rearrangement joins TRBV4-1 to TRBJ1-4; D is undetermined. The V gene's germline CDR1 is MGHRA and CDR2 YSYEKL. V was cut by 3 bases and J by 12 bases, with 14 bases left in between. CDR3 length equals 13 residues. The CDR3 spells CASSHVMGEELFF. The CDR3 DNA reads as TGCGCCAGCAGCCACGTGATGGGTGAGGAACTGTTTTTT.